Listed below are T cell receptor beta chains from one sample, sequenced in a study of shared clonotypes between healthy human individuals. Clones were read by immunoSEQ multiplex PCR, and TCRdb kept only the in-frame ones, dropping some. The table has about 87,000 clones, 40% to 55% seen once; the top ten hold around 16%. The specimen sequenced was PBMCs. These receptors were collected from a woman in her forties in good health. Some clones in this sample may be carry-over from other donors' samples. The CDR3 runs from the conserved cysteine through the conserved F or W. The D gene is left open where the match is weak. Clone sizes are given selectively: once, few, many, or a class where the clone is expanded.

cdr3_nt	cdr3_aa	j_call	d_call	clone_size	v_call
TGTGCCTGGAGTGGCCTTGCGGGAGAACCTCAGTTCTTC	CAWSGLAGEPQFF	TRBJ2-1	TRBD2	.	TRBV30
TGTGCCTGGAGTGTGACTAGCCTCGAGCAGTACTTC	CAWSVTSLEQYF	TRBJ2-7	TRBD2	many	TRBV30
TGCAGTGCAACAGGGGTAAATACGCAGTATTTT	CSATGVNTQYF	TRBJ2-3	TRBD1	.	TRBV20-1
TGTGCCAGCAGCCAAACGGACAGTGGCTATGGCTACACCTTC	CASSQTDSGYGYTF	TRBJ1-2	.	many	TRBV4-2
TGTGCCAGTAGCAGAGGACTAGCGGACTACAATGAGCAGTTCTTC	CASSRGLADYNEQFF	TRBJ2-1	TRBD2	.	TRBV19
TGTGCCAGCAAAGGGCCAGGGGGTGAAGCTTTCTTT	CASKGPGGEAFF	TRBJ1-1	TRBD1	.	TRBV6-6
TGCAGCGTTGAGGTCTCCGGTCTCTACGAGCAGTACTTC	CSVEVSGLYEQYF	TRBJ2-7	.	.	TRBV29-1
TGTGCCTGGAGTGAAACTGAAGCTTTCTTT	CAWSETEAFF	TRBJ1-1	.	.	TRBV30
TGTGCCAGCAGTGAGACAACGACAGGGGGGATTTATGGCTACACCTTC	CASSETTTGGIYGYTF	TRBJ1-2	TRBD1	.	TRBV25-1
TGTGCCAGCAGTTTATCTCCGGGTCAGCCCCAGCATTTT	CASSLSPGQPQHF	TRBJ1-5	.	.	TRBV27
TGCAGCGTTCTGATGCAGGGTGCGGGCGAGCGGTACTTC	CSVLMQGAGERYF	TRBJ2-7	.	many	TRBV29-1
TGTGCCAGCAGCTTTAGGTACAATGAGCAGTTCTTC	CASSFRYNEQFF	TRBJ2-1	.	.	TRBV11-3
TGCAGCGTGCGGACAGGGGGCGCCGGGACTAATGAAAAACTGTTTTTT	CSVRTGGAGTNEKLFF	TRBJ1-4	TRBD1	.	TRBV29-1
TGTGCCAGCTCACTGAGCACAGGAAGCTACGAGCAGTACTTC	CASSLSTGSYEQYF	TRBJ2-7	.	few	TRBV18
TGTGCCAGCTCACCACAATGGGACAGGGTTTTAGCTTTCTTT	CASSPQWDRVLAFF	TRBJ1-1	TRBD1	.	TRBV18
TGTGCCAGCAGTTTTGTAGGGTATGAGACCCAGTACTTC	CASSFVGYETQYF	TRBJ2-5	.	.	TRBV28
TGTGCCAGCAGTGCTCGGCGGTTAACCTACGAGCAGTACTTC	CASSARRLTYEQYF	TRBJ2-7	.	once	TRBV2
TGCGCCAGCAGCCAAGACAGGGTGGGCTATGGCTACACCTTC	CASSQDRVGYGYTF	TRBJ1-2	.	medium-sized	TRBV4-1
TGTGCCAGCAGCCCATCGGGAGGGGGCGATGAGCAGTTCTTC	CASSPSGGGDEQFF	TRBJ2-1	.	.	TRBV7-9
TGTGCCAGCCTCGAGGGAGAGGGTCTATTGCATGAGCAGTTCTTC	CASLEGEGLLHEQFF	TRBJ2-1	.	few	TRBV28
TGTGCCTGGACTAGCGGGACCTCCTACGAGCAGTACTTC	CAWTSGTSYEQYF	TRBJ2-7	TRBD2	.	TRBV30
TGTGCCAGCAGTTTACCCGGGACAGGGGGCTACGAGCAGTACTTC	CASSLPGTGGYEQYF	TRBJ2-7	TRBD1	few	TRBV28
TGTGCCAGCAGTTACGGGGACACGGGCTACTACGAGCAGTACTTC	CASSYGDTGYYEQYF	TRBJ2-7	.	once	TRBV6-5
TGCGCCAGCAGCCAAGACCCAGCGGGAGGGCCAAGGCAGTACTTC	CASSQDPAGGPRQYF	TRBJ2-7	TRBD2	many	TRBV4-1
TGCAGCGACTTAAGACTAGCGGGAGGGCCGCAGTACTTC	CSDLRLAGGPQYF	TRBJ2-7	TRBD2	many	TRBV29-1
TGTGCCAGCAGTCAGACAGAGTCCCTCCTCTATAGCAATCAGCCCCAGCATTTT	CASSQTESLLYSNQPQHF	TRBJ1-5	.	.	TRBV28
TGTGCCTGGAGTGTAATGTGGACTAGCGGGGACGAGCAGTACTTC	CAWSVMWTSGDEQYF	TRBJ2-7	TRBD2	many	TRBV30
TGTGCCAGCAGTTTAGGACTAGCGGGAGTCCCCTACAATGAGCAGTTCTTC	CASSLGLAGVPYNEQFF	TRBJ2-1	TRBD2	.	TRBV27
TGTGCCTGGGGTCCCGGGACAGTGCCGTCCGAGCAGTACTTC	CAWGPGTVPSEQYF	TRBJ2-7	TRBD1	.	TRBV30